The clone carrying this TCR beta chain showed up just a few times. No treatment of any kind had been given to any patient before thyroid surgery. Under the authors' procedure: Using the CDR3 differences seen across clinicopathological groups, the authors built a distant-metastasis classifier for papillary thyroid cancer, which was meant to discriminate distant-metastatic patients. With MiXCR, TCRdb reprocessed the PCR reads. What appears here as the V and J calls and clone size reflects TCRdb's work, not the paper's. The table includes just over 20,000 clones, 15% to 18% detected once. The sample originates from a study of metastatic and nonmetastatic thyroid tumors. Looking at the study overall: The authors compared repertoires across blood and tumor or nodule tissue from malignant and benign thyroid patients.

V was clipped by 6 bases and J by 4 bases; unmatched bases: 8. Germline CDR1 and CDR2: MDHEN and SYDVKM. This CDR3 has 14 residues. The chain combines TRBV28 with TRBJ2-7; 8 bases align to TRBD2. The sequence derives from a female donor with papillary thyroid cancer or a benign thyroid nodule (not recorded which). Some clones in this sample may be carry-over from other donors' samples. Sequenced material: blood. CDR3 amino acids: CASSPGGGSYEQYF. The CDR3 region has the DNA TGTGCCAGCAGCCCCGGGGGGGGATCGTACGAGCAGTACTTC.